The text below deals with one T cell receptor beta chain. Primers included in the PCR were 60 Vbeta and 13 Jbeta primers. Measured with immunoSEQ multiplex PCR; TCRdb has only the in-frame clones, and not every one. The sample records around 150,000 clones, approximately 79% being singletons. The sample comes from a study of cytomegalovirus exposure and HLA in healthy donors. Germline lookup yields CDR1 LNHDA and CDR2 SQIVND (reference sequence). The CDR3 loop spans 14 amino acids. Trimming took 3 bases from V and 4 from J, leaving 10 bases between them. The origin of this receptor is a male donor in good health and CMV-seronegative. V is TRBV19 and J is TRBJ2-1, with D possibly matching TRBD1 (6 bases). Sequenced sample: PBMCs. Here the CDR3 DNA reads TGTGCCAGTAGTATGGACAGCCGATACAATGAGCAGTTCTTC. Amino acid sequence: CASSMDSRYNEQFF. Based on the CDR3 plus reference TRBV19 and TRBJ2-1, the full variable domain is DGGITQSPKYLFRKEGQNVTLSCEQNLNHDAMYWYRQDPGQGLRLIYYSQIVNDFQKGDIAEGYSVSREKKESFPLTVTSAQKNPTAFYLCASSMDSRYNEQFFGPGTRLTVL.